The entry that follows covers one T cell receptor beta chain sequence. Its antigen remains unidentified. The data stem from a study of early stage breast cancer tumors. Points from the study as a whole: Tumors had approximately 2.6-fold higher T cell density and higher clonality than adjacent normal breast tissue.

Profiled with immunoSEQ multiplex PCR; TCRdb holds only in-frame clones, not every one. The data hold approximately 6,400 clones, with 78% observed a single time. The CDR3 is made up of 14 amino acids. CDR1 is MGHRA and CDR2 is YSYEKL in the germline V gene. V lost 5 bases, J lost 3 bases, and 13 bases lay in between. The receptor was isolated from a person between 65 and 79 years old with breast cancer. The rearrangement joins TRBV4-1 to TRBJ1-2; no reliable D call. The sequenced material came from normal breast tissue next to the tumor. The CDR3 here is CASSSPSSHYGYTF. In nucleotides, the CDR3 is TGCGCCAGCAGCTCTCCTAGCAGTCACTATGGCTACACCTTC.